The clone carrying this T cell receptor (beta chain) was observed a handful of times. Antigen specificity is unknown. The sample belongs to a study of CD8 T cells in ankylosing spondylitis. Findings of the study overall: In the blood and synovial fluid of reactive arthritis, some motif variants had been previously reported. Reportedly, matched ankylosing spondylitis synovial fluid was significantly enriched for disease-linked clones.

For TCR beta, libraries came from quantitative 5'-RACE with molecular barcodes. From the 5' RACE reads, TCRdb called clonotypes with MiXCR, one entry per CDR3 protein. The repertoire has 150,000 to 200,000 distinct CDR3 sequences, under 35% of them found once; the top ten carry approximately 5.9%. The germline gives CDR1 SGHNT, CDR2 YENEEA. CDR3 length: 13 residues. V lost 2 bases and J 4 bases, leaving 6 bases between the germline ends. This clonotype was sampled from a male donor with ankylosing spondylitis. Sequenced input: synovial fluid, either unsorted or a sorted T cell fraction (not recorded which). The rearrangement links TRBV11-3 to TRBJ2-1, with no clear D. The DNA for the CDR3 is TGTGCCAGCAGCTTAAACTATTACAATGAGCAGTTCTTC. This sequence encodes CASSLNYYNEQFF.